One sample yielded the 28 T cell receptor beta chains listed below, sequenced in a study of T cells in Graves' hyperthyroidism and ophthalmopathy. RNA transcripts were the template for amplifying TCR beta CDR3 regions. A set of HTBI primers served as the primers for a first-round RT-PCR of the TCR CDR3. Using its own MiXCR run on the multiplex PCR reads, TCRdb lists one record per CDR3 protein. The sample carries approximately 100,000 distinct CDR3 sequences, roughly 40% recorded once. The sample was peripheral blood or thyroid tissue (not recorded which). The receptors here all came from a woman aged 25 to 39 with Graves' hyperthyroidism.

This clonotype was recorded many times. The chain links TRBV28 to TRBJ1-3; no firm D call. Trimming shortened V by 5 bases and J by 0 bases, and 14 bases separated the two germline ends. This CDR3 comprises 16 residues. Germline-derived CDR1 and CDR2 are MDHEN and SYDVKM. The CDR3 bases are TGTGCCAGCAGTCCCCTACCGCTGTACTCTGGAAACACCATATATTTT. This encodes CASSPLPLYSGNTIYF.

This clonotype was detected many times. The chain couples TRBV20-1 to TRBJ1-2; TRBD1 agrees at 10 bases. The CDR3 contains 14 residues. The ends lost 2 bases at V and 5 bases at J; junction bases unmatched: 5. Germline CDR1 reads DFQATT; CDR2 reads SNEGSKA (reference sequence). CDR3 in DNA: TGCAGTGCTAGAAGGACAGGGGGAGGGTATGGCTACACCTTC. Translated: CSARRTGGGYGYTF.

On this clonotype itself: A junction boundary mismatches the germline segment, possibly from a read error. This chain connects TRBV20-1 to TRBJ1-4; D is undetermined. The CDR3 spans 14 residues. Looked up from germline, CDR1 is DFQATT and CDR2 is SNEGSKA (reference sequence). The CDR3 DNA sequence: TGCAGTGCTAGTCACCGGGGATCTACTGAAAAACTGCTTTTT. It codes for CSASHRGSTEKLLF.

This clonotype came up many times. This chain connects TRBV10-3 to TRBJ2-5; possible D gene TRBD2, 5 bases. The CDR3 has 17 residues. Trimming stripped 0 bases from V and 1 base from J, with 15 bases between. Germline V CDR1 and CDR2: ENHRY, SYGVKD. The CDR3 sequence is CAISESLQRRPQETQYF. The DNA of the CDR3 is TGTGCCATCAGTGAGTCTTTACAGCGGCGGCCCCAAGAGACCCAGTACTTC.

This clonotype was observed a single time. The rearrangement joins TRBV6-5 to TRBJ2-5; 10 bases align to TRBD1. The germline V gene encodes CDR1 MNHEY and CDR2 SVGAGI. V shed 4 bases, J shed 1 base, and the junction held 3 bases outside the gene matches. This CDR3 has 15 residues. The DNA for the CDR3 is TGTGCCAGCAGTTTGGGACAGGGGATCCAAGAGACCCAGTACTTC. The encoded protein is CASSLGQGIQETQYF.

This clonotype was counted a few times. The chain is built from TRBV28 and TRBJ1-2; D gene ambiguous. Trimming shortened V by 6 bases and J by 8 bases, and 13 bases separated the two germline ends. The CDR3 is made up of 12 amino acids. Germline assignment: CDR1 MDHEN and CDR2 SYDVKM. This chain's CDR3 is CASRLLAGGYTF. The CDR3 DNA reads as TGTGCCAGCAGACTACTCGCGGGGGGCTACACCTTC.

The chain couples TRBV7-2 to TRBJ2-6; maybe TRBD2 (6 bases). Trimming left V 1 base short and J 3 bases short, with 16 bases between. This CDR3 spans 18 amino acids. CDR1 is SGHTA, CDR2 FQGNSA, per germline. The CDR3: CASSLGSSGRVGANVLTF. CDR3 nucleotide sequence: TGTGCCAGCAGCTTAGGGAGTAGCGGCCGCGTTGGGGCCAACGTCCTGACTTTC.

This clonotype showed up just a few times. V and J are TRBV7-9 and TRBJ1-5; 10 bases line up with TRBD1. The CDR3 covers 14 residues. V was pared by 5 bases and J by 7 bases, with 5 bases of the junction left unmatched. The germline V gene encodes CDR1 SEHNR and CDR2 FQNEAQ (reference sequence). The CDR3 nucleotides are TGTGCCAGCAGCCGGGACAGGGGTTCGCAGCCCCAGCATTTT. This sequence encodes CASSRDRGSQPQHF.

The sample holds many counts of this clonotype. The CDR3 DNA is TGCAGTGCTAGAGACCGTCCCCGGACGGGATCAACCTACGAGCAGTACTTC. This translates into CSARDRPRTGSTYEQYF. The chain uses TRBV20-1 and TRBJ2-7; possibly TRBD2 for D (5 bases). CDR1 is DFQATT and CDR2 is SNEGSKA in the germline V gene (reference sequence). The CDR3 totals 17 residues. Between the trimmed V and J ends, which lost 0 bases and 2 bases, there was a span of 20 bases.

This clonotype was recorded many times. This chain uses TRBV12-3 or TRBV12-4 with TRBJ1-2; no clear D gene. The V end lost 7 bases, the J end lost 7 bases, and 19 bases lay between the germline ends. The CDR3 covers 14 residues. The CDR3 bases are TGTGCCAGCACCATCTCAGCTGGTTGGTTTGGCTACACCTTC. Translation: CASTISAGWFGYTF.

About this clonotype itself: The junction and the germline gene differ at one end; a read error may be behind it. The CDR3 loop is CASTPKSLGAFGGAFF. CDR3 sequence (DNA): TGTGCCAGCACCCCCAAGTCGTTGGGGGCGTTCGGAGGAGCTTTTTTT. The chain has TRBV25-1 and TRBJ1-1, with a tentative D call TRBD1 (6 bases). CDR3 length: 16 amino acids. The germline V gene encodes CDR1 MGHDK and CDR2 SYGVNS.

CDR3 in amino acids: CASSGSKSSYNEQFF. CDR3 nucleotides: TGCGCCAGCAGTGGCAGTAAAAGCTCCTACAATGAGCAGTTCTTC. The chain recombines TRBV10-1 with TRBJ2-1; no reliable D call. The CDR3 is made up of 15 amino acids. CDR1 is WNHNN and CDR2 is SYGVQD in the germline V gene (reference sequence). Trimming took off 4 bases at V and 0 bases at J, with 10 bases between the two ends.

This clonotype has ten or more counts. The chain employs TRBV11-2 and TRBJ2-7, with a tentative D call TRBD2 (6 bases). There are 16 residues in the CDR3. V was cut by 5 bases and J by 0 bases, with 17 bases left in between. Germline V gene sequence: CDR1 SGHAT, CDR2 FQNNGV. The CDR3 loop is CASSLPSAGFSYEQYF. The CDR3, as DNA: TGTGCCAGCAGCCTCCCCTCTGCGGGATTCTCCTACGAGCAGTACTTC.

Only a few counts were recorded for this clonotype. CDR3: CASSRTGTGLGTGETQYF. The CDR3 DNA reads TGTGCCAGCAGCCGAACCGGGACAGGGTTGGGCACCGGGGAGACCCAGTACTTC. The genes are TRBV5-8 and TRBJ2-5; 9 nucleotides agree with TRBD1. Looked up from germline, CDR1 is SGHTS and CDR2 is YDEGEE. The CDR3 contains 18 residues. V lost 4 bases and J lost 5; bases outside the gene matches: 18.

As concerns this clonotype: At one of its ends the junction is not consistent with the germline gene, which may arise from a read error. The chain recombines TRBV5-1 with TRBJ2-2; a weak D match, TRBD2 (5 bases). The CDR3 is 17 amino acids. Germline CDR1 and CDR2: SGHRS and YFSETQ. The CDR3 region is CASSLDLGNTNTGELSF. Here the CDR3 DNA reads TGCGCCAGCAGCCTGGATTTAGGGAACACGAACACCGGGGAGCTGTCTTTT.

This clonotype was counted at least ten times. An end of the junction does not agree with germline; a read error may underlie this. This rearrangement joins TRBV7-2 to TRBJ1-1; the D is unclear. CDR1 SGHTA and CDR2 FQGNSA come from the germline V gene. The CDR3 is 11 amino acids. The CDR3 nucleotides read TGTGCCAGCAGCTTACACACGGAAGCTTTCTTT. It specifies CASSLHTEAFF.

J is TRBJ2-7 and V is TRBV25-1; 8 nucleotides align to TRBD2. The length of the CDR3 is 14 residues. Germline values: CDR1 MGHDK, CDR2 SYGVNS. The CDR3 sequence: CARDPGTSGREQYF. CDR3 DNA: TGTGCTAGAGATCCCGGGACTAGTGGTCGCGAGCAGTACTTC.

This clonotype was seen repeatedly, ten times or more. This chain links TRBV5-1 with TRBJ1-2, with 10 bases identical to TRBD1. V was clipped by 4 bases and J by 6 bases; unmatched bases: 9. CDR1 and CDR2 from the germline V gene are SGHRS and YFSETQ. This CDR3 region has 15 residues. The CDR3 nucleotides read TGCGCCAGCAGCAAAGGGACAGGGGTAAGAGATGGCTACACCTTC. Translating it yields CASSKGTGVRDGYTF. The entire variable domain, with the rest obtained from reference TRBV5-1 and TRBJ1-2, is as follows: KAGVTQTPRYLIKTRGQQVTLSCSPISGHRSVSWYQQTPGQGLQFLFEYFSETQRNKGNFPGRFSGRQFSNSRSEMNVSTLELGDSALYLCASSKGTGVRDGYTFGSGTRLTVV.

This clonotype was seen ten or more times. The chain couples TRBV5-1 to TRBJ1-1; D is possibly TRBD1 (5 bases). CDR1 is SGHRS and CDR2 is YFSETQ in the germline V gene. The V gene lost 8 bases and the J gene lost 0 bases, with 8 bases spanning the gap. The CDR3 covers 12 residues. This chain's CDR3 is CASGDLNTEAFF. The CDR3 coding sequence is TGCGCCAGTGGGGACTTGAACACTGAAGCTTTCTTT.

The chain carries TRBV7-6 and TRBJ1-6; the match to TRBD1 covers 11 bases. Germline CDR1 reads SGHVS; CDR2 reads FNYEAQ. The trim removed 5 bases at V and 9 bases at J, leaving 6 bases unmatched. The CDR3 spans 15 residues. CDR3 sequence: CASSQGTGGASPLHF. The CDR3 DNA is TGTGCCAGCAGCCAAGGGACAGGGGGAGCTTCACCCCTCCACTTT.

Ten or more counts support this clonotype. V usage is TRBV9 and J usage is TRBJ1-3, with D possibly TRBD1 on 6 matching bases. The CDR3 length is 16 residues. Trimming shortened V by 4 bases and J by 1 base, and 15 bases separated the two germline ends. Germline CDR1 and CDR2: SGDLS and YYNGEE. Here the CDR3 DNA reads TGTGCCAGCAGCTACCGGGACACAAGTTCTGGAAACACCATATATTTT. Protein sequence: CASSYRDTSSGNTIYF.

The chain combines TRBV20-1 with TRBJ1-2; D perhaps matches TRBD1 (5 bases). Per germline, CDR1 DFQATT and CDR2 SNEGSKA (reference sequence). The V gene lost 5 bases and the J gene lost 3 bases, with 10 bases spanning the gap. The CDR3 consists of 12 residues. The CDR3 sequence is CSADRGDYGYTF. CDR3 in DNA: TGCAGTGCTGACCGAGGGGACTATGGCTACACCTTC.

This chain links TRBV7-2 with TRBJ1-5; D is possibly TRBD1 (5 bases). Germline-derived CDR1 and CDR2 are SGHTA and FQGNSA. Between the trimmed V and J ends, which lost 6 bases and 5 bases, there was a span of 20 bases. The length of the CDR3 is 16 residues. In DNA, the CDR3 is TGTGCCAGCAGTTTATCAGGGTACGGGAGGGATCAGCCCCAGCATTTT. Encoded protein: CASSLSGYGRDQPQHF.

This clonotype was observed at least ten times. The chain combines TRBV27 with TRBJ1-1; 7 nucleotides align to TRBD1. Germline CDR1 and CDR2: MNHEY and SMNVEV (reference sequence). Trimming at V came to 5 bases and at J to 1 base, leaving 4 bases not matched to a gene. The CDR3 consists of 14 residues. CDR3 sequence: CASSRQGTNTEAFF. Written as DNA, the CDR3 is TGTGCCAGCAGTCGACAGGGTACGAACACTGAAGCTTTCTTT.

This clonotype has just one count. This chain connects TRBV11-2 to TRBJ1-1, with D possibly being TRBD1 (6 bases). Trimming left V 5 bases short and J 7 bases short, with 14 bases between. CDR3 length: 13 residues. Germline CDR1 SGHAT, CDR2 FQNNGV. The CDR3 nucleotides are TGTGCCAGCAGCAGGGGGGGCAGGGGTGAAGCTTTCTTT. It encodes CASSRGGRGEAFF. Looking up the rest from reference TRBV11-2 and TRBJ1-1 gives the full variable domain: EAGVAQSPRYKIIEKRQSVAFWCNPISGHATLYWYQQILGQGPKLLIQFQNNGVVDDSQLPKDRFSAERLKGVDSTLKIQPAKLEDSAVYLCASSRGGRGEAFFGQGTRLTVV.

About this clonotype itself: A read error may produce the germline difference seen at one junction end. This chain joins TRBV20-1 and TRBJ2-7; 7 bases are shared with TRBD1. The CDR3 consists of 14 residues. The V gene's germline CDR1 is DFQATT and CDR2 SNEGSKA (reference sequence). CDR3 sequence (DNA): TGCGGTGCTGACCAGGACAGGATGACCGACGAGCAGTACTTC. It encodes CGADQDRMTDEQYF.

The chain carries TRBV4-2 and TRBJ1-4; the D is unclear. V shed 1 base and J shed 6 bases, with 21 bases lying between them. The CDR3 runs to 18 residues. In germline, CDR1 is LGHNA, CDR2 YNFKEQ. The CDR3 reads CASSQVSGVGTRDEKLFF. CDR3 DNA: TGTGCCAGCAGCCAAGTTTCCGGGGTCGGCACTAGGGATGAAAAACTGTTTTTT.

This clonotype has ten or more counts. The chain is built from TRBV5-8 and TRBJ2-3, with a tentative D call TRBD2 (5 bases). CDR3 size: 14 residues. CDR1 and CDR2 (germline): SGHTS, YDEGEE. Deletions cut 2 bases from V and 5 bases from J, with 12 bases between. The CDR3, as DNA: TGTGCCAGCAGCTTCGCGGGTGGAGGAGATACGCAGTATTTT. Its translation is CASSFAGGGDTQYF.